This record covers a single TCR beta chain. Its specificity is not known. The data are from a study of cytomegalovirus exposure and HLA in healthy donors. Study-level findings and limits: Segments of the TCR beta V type were, in most cases, productive about 87% or about 30% of the time in an earlier analysis. Highly shared sequence variants in one cluster were likely a sequencing artifact. Across donors, sequencing depth was assumed by presence/absence analyses to be roughly uniform.

The PCR made use of 60 Vbeta and 13 Jbeta primers. TCRdb keeps only in-frame clones here, not all; method: immunoSEQ multiplex PCR. The sample lists about 190,000 clones; 70% to 75% were seen once. The ends lost 3 bases at V and 5 bases at J; junction bases unmatched: 5. The germline CDR1 and CDR2 sequences are SGHDT and YYEEEE. The CDR3 is 15 amino acids. The sequenced sample was PBMCs. V gene TRBV5-6 combines with J gene TRBJ2-5; 12 bases map to TRBD1. The TCR sequence derives from a woman younger than 45 in good health and CMV-seropositive. CDR3 loop: CASSWDRGPRETQYF. The CDR3 DNA follows: TGTGCCAGCAGCTGGGACAGGGGGCCCCGGGAGACCCAGTACTTC.